A single sample gave rise to the 29 T cell receptor beta chains below, sequenced in a study of siplizumab effects on memory and regulatory T cells. Libraries were prepared by immunoSEQ multiplex PCR; TCRdb keeps only in-frame clonotypes and omits some of them. Of 70,000 to 90,000 clones listed, more than 80% are singletons. The material sequenced was CD4+ T cells sorted from blood. These receptors came from a human donor in good health.

J is TRBJ2-3 and V is TRBV6-8, with D hard to call. This CDR3 has 14 amino acids. Germline V gene data show CDR1 as MNHGY and CDR2 as SAAAGT. Trimming cost V 2 bases and J 6 bases, with 12 bases left between them. The CDR3 region has the DNA TGTGCCAGCAGTTACCCCCCTAGAGCGGATACGCAGTATTTT. It translates to CASSYPPRADTQYF.

The chain is built from TRBV5-1 and TRBJ2-2; weak D call: TRBD2 (8 bases). The V end was cut by 0 bases, the J end by 0 bases, with 24 bases between. Looked up from germline, CDR1 is SGHRS and CDR2 is YFSETQ. The CDR3 extends over 21 amino acids. This CDR3 is CASSLGLYSGRGGSNTGELFF. CDR3 nucleotide sequence: TGCGCCAGCAGCTTGGGTCTTTACAGCGGGAGAGGGGGCTCGAACACCGGGGAGCTGTTTTTT. The whole variable domain, remainder taken from reference TRBV5-1 and TRBJ2-2, is KAGVTQTPRYLIKTRGQQVTLSCSPISGHRSVSWYQQTPGQGLQFLFEYFSETQRNKGNFPGRFSGRQFSNSRSEMNVSTLELGDSALYLCASSLGLYSGRGGSNTGELFFGEGSRLTVL.

The V gene is TRBV6-5, the J gene TRBJ1-4; D is possibly TRBD1 (5 bases). The V gene's germline CDR1 is MNHEY and CDR2 SVGAGI. This CDR3 region has 15 residues. Trimming shortened V by 0 bases and J by 6 bases, and 11 bases separated the two germline ends. For the CDR3, the DNA is TGTGCCAGCAGTTACTCGAGGTCAGGGTATGAAAAACTGTTTTTT. It is translated as CASSYSRSGYEKLFF.

The rearrangement joins TRBV7-6 to TRBJ1-4, with unresolved D. Germline V lookup: CDR1 SGHVS, CDR2 FNYEAQ. The CDR3 spans 16 residues. V lost 2 bases, J lost 0 bases, and 10 bases lay in between. As DNA, the CDR3 is TGTGCCAGCAGCTTACTCCGAGCTTCAACTAATGAAAAACTGTTTTTT. This sequence encodes CASSLLRASTNEKLFF.

This rearrangement joins TRBV27 to TRBJ1-5, with a possible D match to TRBD1 (6 bases). V shed 4 bases and J shed 6 bases, with 22 bases lying between them. The CDR3 extends over 17 amino acids. From germline, CDR1 is MNHEY and CDR2 SMNVEV (reference sequence). The DNA for the CDR3 is TGTGCCAGCAGTTCCGACCCCACAGGGACTCCACCTCAGCCCCAGCATTTT. This codes for CASSSDPTGTPPQPQHF.

The chain employs TRBV7-3 and TRBJ2-5; 10 nucleotides agree with TRBD2. V lost 5 bases and J lost 1; bases outside the gene matches: 13. The CDR3 is made up of 18 amino acids. The germline V gene encodes CDR1 SGHTA and CDR2 FQGTGA. In nucleotides, the CDR3 is TGTGCCAGCAGCCCCAGAGGAGCGGGAGGGCCCGTCCAAGAGACCCAGTACTTC. This encodes CASSPRGAGGPVQETQYF.

The chain couples TRBV5-4 to TRBJ2-7; unclear D gene. V lost 4 bases and J 0 bases, leaving 8 bases between the germline ends. The CDR3 length is 13 residues. CDR1 is SGHNT, CDR2 YYREEE, per germline (reference sequence). The CDR3 sequence is CASSATYSYEQYF. The CDR3 DNA reads as TGTGCCAGCAGCGCGACTTACTCCTACGAGCAGTACTTC. Full variable domain (rest looked up from reference TRBV5-4 and TRBJ2-7): ETGVTQSPTHLIKTRGQQVTLRCSSQSGHNTVSWYQQALGQGPQFIFQYYREEENGRGNFPPRFSGLQFPNYSSELNVNALELDDSALYLCASSATYSYEQYFGPGTRLTVT.

V and J are TRBV18 and TRBJ1-2; D unresolved. Germline V lookup: CDR1 KGHSH, CDR2 LQKENI. V was shortened by 5 bases and J by 7 bases, with 11 bases between the two germline ends. CDR3 length: 12 residues. CDR3 in DNA: TGTGCCAGCTCAAACCAGGCTGCTGGCTACACCTTC. Protein sequence: CASSNQAAGYTF.

The genes are TRBV10-3 and TRBJ2-1; TRBD2 aligns across 12 bases. Germline CDR1 reads ENHRY; CDR2 reads SYGVKD. With V trimmed by 8 bases and J by 7 bases, 9 bases remained unmatched. The CDR3 runs to 15 residues. The CDR3 sequence: CAIGPSGRAGNEQFF. The DNA for the CDR3 is TGTGCCATCGGACCTAGCGGGAGGGCCGGAAATGAGCAGTTCTTC.

This sequence joins TRBV6-1 and TRBJ2-7; D possibly uses TRBD1 or TRBD2 (6 bases each). The V end was cut by 5 bases, the J end by 5 bases, with 19 bases between. The length of the CDR3 is 15 residues. The germline V gene encodes CDR1 MNHNS and CDR2 SASEGT. The CDR3 here is CASSPTGVAGDEQYF. In nucleotides, the CDR3 is TGTGCCAGCAGTCCCACGGGGGTGGCAGGGGACGAGCAGTACTTC.

The chain is built from TRBV10-3 and TRBJ2-5; the match to TRBD2 covers 8 bases. V shed 9 bases and J 5 bases; nucleotides not matched to a gene: 14. The CDR3 is made up of 15 amino acids. The germline V gene has CDR1 ENHRY and CDR2 SYGVKD. CDR3 nucleotides: TGTGCCATTTCTAGCGGGCTGCTTCGGGGGGAGACCCAGTACTTC. Amino acid sequence: CAISSGLLRGETQYF.

This clone was detected a few times. The chain carries TRBV19 and TRBJ2-2, with D uncertain. This CDR3 is built from 13 residues. The V end was cut by 0 bases, the J end by 5 bases, with 4 bases between. CDR1 and CDR2 (germline): LNHDA, SQIVND (reference sequence). The CDR3 sequence is CASSIEGTGELFF. In DNA form, the CDR3 reads TGTGCCAGTAGTATAGAGGGTACCGGGGAGCTGTTTTTT.

The rearrangement links TRBV6-6 to TRBJ2-7; D is uncertain. CDR1 is MNHNY, CDR2 SVGAGI, per germline (reference sequence). The CDR3 runs to 14 residues. The ends were cut back, 0 bases at V and 3 bases at J, with 9 bases in the middle. In DNA, the CDR3 is TGTGCCAGCAGTTACTCGACGGTAGGCTACGAGCAGTACTTC. Residues: CASSYSTVGYEQYF.

V usage is TRBV11-1 and J usage is TRBJ2-4; D might be TRBD2 (7 bases). Germline CDR1 SGHAT, CDR2 FQDESV (reference sequence). Trimming shortened V by 2 bases and J by 3 bases, and 14 bases separated the two germline ends. The CDR3 consists of 16 residues. The CDR3 DNA is TGTGCCAGCAGCTTATTCCAGGGAGGGGGCAAAAACATTCAGTACTTC. This translates into CASSLFQGGGKNIQYF.

The rearrangement joins TRBV29-1 to TRBJ1-2; D unclear. The CDR3 is 14 residues long. Germline V gene data show CDR1 as SQVTM and CDR2 as ANQGSEA. V lost 1 base, J lost 1 base, and 10 bases lay in between. The CDR3 spells CSVEVPGRNYGYTF. DNA for the CDR3: TGCAGCGTTGAAGTACCCGGCCGTAACTATGGCTACACCTTC.

The V and J genes are TRBV4-1 and TRBJ2-4; 10 nucleotides line up with TRBD1. V gave up 4 bases and J gave up 3 bases; unmatched junction bases: 3. Germline V gene sequence: CDR1 MGHRA, CDR2 YSYEKL. CDR3 length: 15 amino acids. This chain's CDR3 is CASSLGQGFKNIQYF. The CDR3 bases are TGCGCCAGCAGCCTGGGACAGGGGTTCAAAAACATTCAGTACTTC.

The CDR3 region has the DNA TGTGCCAGCAGTCGAGATAACTATGGCTACACCTTC. Protein: CASSRDNYGYTF. V and J are TRBV21-1 and TRBJ1-2. TRBV21-1 is recorded as a pseudogene. The CDR3 consists of 12 residues.

CDR3 sequence reads: CAAAGVGANFNQPQHF. DNA of the CDR3: TGTGCCGCGGCTGGTGTAGGGGCGAATTTCAATCAGCCCCAGCATTTT. This chain joins TRBV19 and TRBJ1-5; the D gene is possibly TRBD1 (5 bases). The CDR3 has 16 amino acids. Germline CDR1 is LNHDA and CDR2 is SQIVND (reference sequence). Trimming removed 11 bases from V and 3 bases from J, with 23 bases in between.

V is TRBV7-3 and J is TRBJ2-1, with TRBD2 matching over 9 bases. Germline values: CDR1 SGHTA, CDR2 FQGTGA. V trimming: 2 bases; J trimming: 8 bases; junction bases outside the gene matches: 7. The CDR3 sequence is 15 residues long. Here the CDR3 reads CASSLSGGRVHEQFF. CDR3 DNA: TGTGCCAGCAGCTTATCTGGCGGGAGGGTCCATGAGCAGTTCTTC. Filled out from reference TRBV7-3 and TRBJ2-1, the complete variable domain reads GAGVSQTPSNKVTEKGKYVELRCDPISGHTALYWYRQSLGQGPEFLIYFQGTGAADDSGLPNDRFFAVRPEGSVSTLKIQRTERGDSAVYLCASSLSGGRVHEQFFGPGTRLTVL.

The rearrangement joins TRBV6-1 to TRBJ2-4; D remains ambiguous. V lost 7 bases and J 6 bases, leaving 10 bases between the germline ends. This CDR3 is built from 12 residues. Germline-derived CDR1 and CDR2 are MNHNS and SASEGT. The CDR3 DNA sequence: TGTGCCAGCAAGGCAGGCAGAAACATTCAGTACTTC. Translated, it gives CASKAGRNIQYF.

The chain recombines TRBV7-9 with TRBJ1-2, with D hard to call. Germline V gene sequence: CDR1 SEHNR, CDR2 FQNEAQ (reference sequence). With 5 bases removed from V and 1 base from J, the gap between germline ends came to 11 bases. CDR3 length: 14 residues. This CDR3 is CASSRRTLNYGYTF. CDR3 nucleotide sequence: TGTGCCAGCAGCCGACGTACACTTAACTATGGCTACACCTTC.

This clone occurred a few times. This sequence joins TRBV4-1 and TRBJ1-2; D is unresolved. Germline V gives CDR1 MGHRA, CDR2 YSYEKL. The length of the CDR3 is 14 residues. Between the trimmed V and J ends, which lost 2 bases and 4 bases, there was a span of 11 bases. In DNA, the CDR3 is TGCGCCAGCAGCCAAAGGAACCAAGCCTATGGCTACACCTTC. Residues: CASSQRNQAYGYTF.

The chain carries TRBV29-1 and TRBJ2-5; possibly TRBD1 or TRBD2 for D (7 bases each). The CDR3 has 13 residues. Germline values: CDR1 SQVTM, CDR2 ANQGSEA. The V end was cut by 8 bases, the J end by 0 bases, with 13 bases between. The CDR3 here is CSPGGVNQETQYF. The CDR3 DNA reads as TGCAGCCCAGGGGGGGTAAACCAAGAGACCCAGTACTTC.

This sequence joins TRBV9 and TRBJ1-6; 8 bases match TRBD1. Germline lookup yields CDR1 SGDLS and CDR2 YYNGEE. The CDR3 length is 14 residues. V shed 3 bases and J 10 bases; nucleotides not matched to a gene: 6. The CDR3 reads CASSERTGNSPLHF. In nucleotides, the CDR3 is TGTGCCAGCAGCGAACGGACAGGGAACTCACCCCTCCACTTT.

V gene TRBV2 combines with J gene TRBJ1-3, with D possibly TRBD1 on 6 matching bases. The CDR3 sequence is 14 residues long. V was pared by 3 bases and J by 10 bases, with 16 bases between. Germline V gene sequence: CDR1 SNHLY, CDR2 FYNNEI. The CDR3 region has the DNA TGTGCCAGCAGTGATTTTCGGGACAAAACAACCATATATTTT. It is translated as CASSDFRDKTTIYF.

This chain uses TRBV5-6 with TRBJ2-1, with 14 bases identical to TRBD2. CDR3 length equals 19 residues. V dropped 0 bases and J dropped 6; count of bases not matched to a gene: 11. The germline V gene has CDR1 SGHDT and CDR2 YYEEEE. CDR3 sequence: CASSLAPGTSGRSLNEQFF. CDR3 bases: TGTGCCAGCAGCTTGGCCCCTGGGACTAGCGGGAGATCACTCAATGAGCAGTTCTTC.

The V and J genes are TRBV5-6 and TRBJ2-3; D unresolved. The germline CDR1 and CDR2 sequences are SGHDT and YYEEEE. The CDR3 is 15 amino acids. Between the trimmed V and J ends, which lost 4 bases and 3 bases, there was a span of 15 bases. The CDR3 DNA sequence: TGTGCCAGCAGCCCTTTTAGGGCAGGAACAGATACGCAGTATTTT. Its translation: CASSPFRAGTDTQYF.

This chain joins TRBV19 and TRBJ2-3, with D possibly matching TRBD2 (5 bases). CDR1 and CDR2 from the germline V gene are LNHDA and SQIVND (reference sequence). Trimming took off 4 bases at V and 3 bases at J, with 11 bases between the two ends. There are 14 residues in the CDR3. The CDR3 loop reads CASSSGGVTDTQYF. Here the CDR3 DNA reads TGTGCCAGTAGTAGTGGAGGTGTTACAGATACGCAGTATTTT.

The rearrangement links TRBV2 to TRBJ2-1; 11 nucleotides match TRBD2. With V trimmed by 3 bases and J by 6 bases, 4 bases remained unmatched. The CDR3 sequence is 15 residues long. Germline V gives CDR1 SNHLY, CDR2 FYNNEI. CDR3 DNA: TGTGCCAGCAGTGACGAACTAGCGGGAGTCAATGAGCAGTTCTTC. It codes for CASSDELAGVNEQFF.